The present T cell receptor (beta chain) was sequenced within a study of glioma-infiltrating T cells after dendritic cell vaccination. Study-level information: Glioblastoma patients came from Phase I and II dendritic cell vaccination trials. Study-level findings and limits: Survival was not directly related to TCR clonality in these patients.

In the case of this clone: Its antigen is unidentified.

Data came from immunoSEQ multiplex PCR; TCRdb stores just in-frame clones and leaves some out. The sample has some 110,000 clones, around 87% seen once. Germline V CDR1 and CDR2: LNHDA, SQIVND (reference sequence). The CDR3 is 12 amino acids. V lost 5 bases, J lost 5 bases, and 7 bases lay in between. Specified time point: after dendritic cell vaccination, including at tumor progression/relapse. Isocitrate dehydrogenase mutation was absent in all glioblastoma patients. Blood PBMC samples: pre-vaccination, two weeks post third vaccination, and at tumor progression. The sequence derives from a human donor with glioblastoma. Material: blood, obtained after dendritic cell vaccination. The chain employs TRBV19 and TRBJ2-4; unclear D gene. The CDR3 DNA reads TGTGCCAGTAGTTTCGGTCAAAACATTCAGTACTTC. Its protein product is CASSFGQNIQYF.